The next 9 T cell receptor beta chains were all read from a single sample in a study of post-analysis software for immune sequencing data. Whole-study findings and limits: Roughly 5 TRBV segments were significantly more frequent in patients than in controls. TRBV5-6, TRBV5-1 and TRBV20-1 were among these segments.

No cognate antigen is known for these TCRs. Carried by the TCR beta cDNA libraries were unique molecular identifiers. Each CDR3 protein is one row after TCRdb ran MiXCR on the PCR reads. The repertoire holds about 760,000 distinct CDR3 sequences, with less than 35% as singletons. The specimen was blood. The receptors were gathered from a girl aged 10 to 17 with multiple sclerosis.

This clonotype was counted a few times. The V call is TRBV16, the J call TRBJ1-1, with D maybe TRBD1 (6 bases). The CDR3 is 16 amino acids. Trimming stripped 0 bases from V and 0 bases from J, with 11 bases between. The germline CDR1 and CDR2 sequences are KGHSY and FQNENV. The CDR3 loop is CASSQSRGALNTEAFF. The CDR3 DNA reads as TGTGCCAGCAGCCAATCGCGGGGGGCCCTGAACACTGAAGCTTTCTTT.

The chain carries TRBV2 and TRBJ2-3, with no clear D. Between the trimmed V and J ends, which lost 11 bases and 1 base, there was a span of 1 base. CDR1 is SNHLY and CDR2 is FYNNEI in the germline V gene. CDR3 length: 9 residues. This chain's CDR3 is CACTDTQYF. The CDR3 nucleotides read TGTGCCTGCACAGATACGCAGTATTTT.

The chain uses TRBV2 and TRBJ1-1; TRBD1 aligns across 9 bases. Per germline, CDR1 SNHLY and CDR2 FYNNEI. With 5 bases clipped from V and 5 bases from J, the junction kept 6 bases outside the gene matches. This CDR3 spans 14 amino acids. DNA of the CDR3: TGTGCCAGCAGTCGGGACAGGGACCGGACTGAAGCTTTCTTT. This translates into CASSRDRDRTEAFF.

The chain is built from TRBV29-1 and TRBJ1-4, with 7 bases identical to TRBD1. This CDR3 spans 14 amino acids. V gave up 4 bases and J gave up 5 bases; unmatched junction bases: 7. Germline CDR1 and CDR2: SQVTM and ANQGSEA. The CDR3 DNA sequence: TGCAGCGTTGCTCCGGGACAGCACAATGAAAAACTGTTTTTT. As protein: CSVAPGQHNEKLFF.

The chain is built from TRBV6-2 or TRBV6-3 and TRBJ2-5; D unclear. The CDR3 totals 13 residues. V shed 7 bases and J shed 1 base, with 10 bases lying between them. CDR1 is MNHEY, CDR2 SVGEGT, per germline. The CDR3 protein is CASTLILQETQYF. The CDR3 region has the DNA TGTGCCAGCACCTTGATCCTCCAAGAGACCCAGTACTTC.

This clonotype was picked up a small number of times. The rearrangement joins TRBV9 to TRBJ2-7, with D maybe TRBD1 (5 bases). V lost 0 bases and J lost 4, with 11 bases in between. Germline CDR1 and CDR2: SGDLS and YYNGEE. CDR3 size: 14 residues. In DNA form, the CDR3 reads TGTGCCAGCAGCGTAGACGGACAAACTTACGAGCAGTACTTC. This gives the protein CASSVDGQTYEQYF.

The table lists this clonotype with a few counts. The chain links TRBV25-1 to TRBJ1-2, with D uncertain. The CDR3 extends over 12 amino acids. The V gene lost 7 bases and the J gene lost 1 base, with 7 bases spanning the gap. In germline, CDR1 is MGHDK, CDR2 SYGVNS. The chain's CDR3 is CASKAFNYGYTF. The CDR3 region has the DNA TGTGCCAGCAAGGCGTTTAACTATGGCTACACCTTC.

This chain uses TRBV12-3 or TRBV12-4 with TRBJ1-2; D gene uncertain. The CDR3 is 16 amino acids. The ends were cut back, 6 bases at V and 4 bases at J, with 21 bases in the middle. The CDR3 DNA follows: TGTGCCAGCAGCCCAGGACGGAGGGAGGGTTGCTATGGCTACACCTTC. Residues: CASSPGRREGCYGYTF.

The table lists this clonotype with a few counts. This chain joins TRBV7-2 and TRBJ2-7; D call uncertain. The CDR3 runs to 14 residues. Between the trimmed V and J ends, which lost 3 bases and 3 bases, there was a span of 12 bases. Germline lookup yields CDR1 SGHTA and CDR2 FQGNSA. The CDR3 here is CASSFFGGDYEQYF. In DNA, the CDR3 is TGTGCCAGCAGCTTCTTCGGCGGAGACTACGAGCAGTACTTC.